Below, 8 T cell receptor beta chains from the same sample are listed, as sequenced in a study of OX40 agonist ivuxolimab in advanced cancers. Profiled with immunoSEQ multiplex PCR; TCRdb holds only in-frame clones, not every one. The table lists 39,000 or so clones, around nine tenths of them singletons. Sequencing used CD4+ or CD8+ T cells sorted from blood, obtained in a trial of the OX40 agonist ivuxolimab. These receptor sequences come from an adult with an advanced solid tumor such as melanoma, head and neck, liver or kidney cancer.

The genes are TRBV7-2 and TRBJ2-3; 10 bases line up with TRBD1. Germline CDR1 SGHTA, CDR2 FQGNSA. The CDR3 is 15 amino acids. V lost 3 bases to trimming and J lost 5 bases; unmatched junction nucleotides: 5. The CDR3: CASSFRDRGVDTQYF. The CDR3, as DNA: TGTGCCAGCAGCTTCCGGGACAGGGGCGTAGATACGCAGTATTTT.

There are many counts of this clone. The rearrangement uses TRBV6-1 and TRBJ1-2; D gene unclear. The CDR3 covers 11 residues. V lost 6 bases, J lost 4 bases, and 6 bases lay in between. Germline V CDR1 and CDR2: MNHNS, SASEGT. CDR3 nucleotides: TGTGCCAGCAGGGGTAGCTATGGCTACACCTTC. Protein sequence: CASRGSYGYTF.

The chain recombines TRBV5-1 with TRBJ2-7; 9 nucleotides line up with TRBD2. The germline gives CDR1 SGHRS, CDR2 YFSETQ. This CDR3 spans 16 amino acids. V lost 4 bases to trimming and J lost 2 bases; unmatched junction nucleotides: 10. The CDR3 sequence is CASSADELAGTYEQYF. In nucleotides, the CDR3 is TGCGCCAGCAGCGCGGACGAACTAGCGGGTACCTACGAGCAGTACTTC.

This chain connects TRBV28 to TRBJ1-1, with D possibly being TRBD1 (5 bases). Trimming stripped 2 bases from V and 1 base from J, with 8 bases between. Germline assignment: CDR1 MDHEN and CDR2 SYDVKM. The CDR3 is made up of 14 amino acids. The CDR3 DNA reads as TGTGCCAGCAGTTTAGGGGGGGGGAACACTGAAGCTTTCTTT. Translated, it gives CASSLGGGNTEAFF.

The CDR3 sequence is CASSGARGDEQYF. The DNA of the CDR3 is TGTGCCAGCAGCGGCGCACGGGGGGACGAGCAGTACTTC. The genes are TRBV9 and TRBJ2-7, with 7 bases lining up with TRBD2. CDR1 and CDR2 (germline): SGDLS, YYNGEE. The CDR3 is 13 amino acids. The trim removed 3 bases at V and 5 bases at J, leaving 5 bases unmatched.

The chain carries TRBV30 and TRBJ2-3, with 10 bases matching TRBD2. CDR3 length: 14 amino acids. Germline loops: CDR1 GTSNPN, CDR2 SVGIG (reference sequence). The J segment lost 6 bases and the V segment lost 1 base, leaving 4 bases of the junction unmatched. The CDR3 loop reads CAWSASGGADTQYF. The CDR3 DNA reads as TGTGCCTGGAGTGCGAGCGGGGGGGCCGATACGCAGTATTTT.

This chain links TRBV5-8 with TRBJ1-1, with D unclear. V was shortened by 0 bases and J by 0 bases, with 9 bases between the two germline ends. The V gene's germline CDR1 is SGHTS and CDR2 YDEGEE. This CDR3 comprises 15 residues. CDR3 in DNA: TGTGCCAGCAGCTTGGGGCTAGGATTGAACACTGAAGCTTTCTTT. Residues: CASSLGLGLNTEAFF.

The chain uses TRBV30 and TRBJ1-1, with TRBD1 as a possible D gene (6 bases). This CDR3 contains 14 residues. CDR1 GTSNPN and CDR2 SVGIG come from the germline V gene (reference sequence). V shed 0 bases and J shed 5 bases, with 13 bases lying between them. The CDR3 protein is CAWSVQGEGTEAFF. Written as DNA, the CDR3 is TGTGCCTGGAGTGTACAGGGTGAAGGGACTGAAGCTTTCTTT.